Sequencing of this TCR beta chain was carried out in a study of cytomegalovirus exposure and HLA in healthy donors. V lost 2 bases and J lost 5; bases outside the gene matches: 3. The germline CDR1 and CDR2 sequences are SGHNT and YYREEE (reference sequence). This CDR3 comprises 14 residues. Amplification used 60 Vbeta primers and 13 Jbeta primers. Here immunoSEQ multiplex PCR was the method, and the copy in TCRdb shows in-frame clones only, minus some. The sample's table shows under 130,000 clones. The chain employs TRBV5-4 and TRBJ2-4; 8 nucleotides line up with TRBD2. The sample comprised PBMCs. This clonotype was sampled from a man aged 45 to 65 in good health and CMV-seronegative. CDR3: CASSLRGGENIQYF. Here the CDR3 DNA reads TGTGCCAGCAGCTTACGGGGGGGCGAAAACATTCAGTACTTC.